These 29 T cell receptor beta chains share one sample of origin, sequenced in a study of shared clonotypes between healthy human individuals. Profiling relied on immunoSEQ multiplex PCR, and the TCRdb table lists in-frame clones only, not all of them. The sample holds approximately 2.3 million clones, more than 85% seen once. Sequencing used naive CD4+ T cells from PBMCs. The subset was: CD45RA+ positively selected. Receptor source: a man between 18 and 29 years old in good health. Some clones in this sample may be carry-over from other donors' samples.

The gene calls are TRBV4-1 and TRBJ2-3; no definite D call. Trimming removed 0 bases from V and 0 bases from J, with 13 bases in between. CDR3 length: 17 residues. The germline V gene has CDR1 MGHRA and CDR2 YSYEKL. CDR3 coding DNA: TGCGCCAGCAGCCAAGAAAGTCTATTCAAAAGCACAGATACGCAGTATTTT. Its protein product is CASSQESLFKSTDTQYF.

CDR3 residues: CSVTTGFGHYSNQPQHF. CDR3 nucleotide sequence: TGCAGCGTGACGACAGGATTTGGGCACTATAGCAATCAGCCCCAGCATTTT. The V and J genes are TRBV29-1 and TRBJ1-5; D is perhaps TRBD1 (6 bases). V lost 6 bases and J 0 bases, leaving 21 bases between the germline ends. The CDR3 sequence is 17 residues long. In germline, CDR1 is SQVTM, CDR2 ANQGSEA.

This chain connects TRBV28 to TRBJ1-1; D gene ambiguous. This CDR3 is 13 amino acids long. The ends were cut back, 6 bases at V and 5 bases at J, with 13 bases in the middle. Germline V gene data show CDR1 as MDHEN and CDR2 as SYDVKM. As DNA, the CDR3 is TGTGCCAGCAGGGGAAGGGTACGGACTGAAGCTTTCTTT. Translation gives CASRGRVRTEAFF.

Here the CDR3 reads CASRPDRAGNTIYF. The CDR3 region has the DNA TGTGCCAGCAGACCCGACAGGGCTGGAAACACCATATATTTT. This chain links TRBV2 with TRBJ1-3, with 7 bases fitting TRBD1. CDR3 length equals 14 residues. Trimming removed 6 bases from V and 2 bases from J; junction bases left unmatched: 4. Germline V gene lookup returns CDR1 SNHLY and CDR2 FYNNEI.

CDR3 DNA: TGCAGCGTTGGTCGCGGAACTAATGAAAAACTGTTTTTT. It specifies CSVGRGTNEKLFF. This chain uses TRBV29-1 with TRBJ1-4, with D uncertain. CDR1 is SQVTM, CDR2 ANQGSEA, per germline. The CDR3 length is 13 residues. V dropped 4 bases and J dropped 1 base, with 7 bases sitting between them.

A note on this clone: This sample also contains other DNA sequences that code for the same CDR3. This chain links TRBV30 with TRBJ2-3; 9 nucleotides agree with TRBD2. This CDR3 has 13 residues. Germline V lookup: CDR1 GTSNPN, CDR2 SVGIG (reference sequence). With 3 bases clipped from V and 4 bases from J, the junction kept 2 bases outside the gene matches. CDR3 in amino acids: CAWRLAGSDTQYF. CDR3 coding DNA: TGTGCCTGGAGGCTAGCGGGATCAGATACGCAGTATTTT.

As regards this clone: Other nucleotide sequences in the sample specify the same CDR3. The rearrangement uses TRBV30 and TRBJ2-1; no reliable D call. Trimming left V 0 bases short and J 7 bases short, with 4 bases between. The CDR3 has 11 amino acids. The germline V gene encodes CDR1 GTSNPN and CDR2 SVGIG (reference sequence). The CDR3: CAWSVRNEQFF. As DNA, the CDR3 is TGTGCCTGGAGTGTACGTAATGAGCAGTTCTTC.

The J gene is TRBJ2-7, the V gene TRBV6-4; D unclear. The CDR3 is 13 residues long. Trimming took 7 bases from V and 2 from J, leaving 12 bases between them. Germline V lookup: CDR1 MRHNA, CDR2 SNTAGT. CDR3 region: CASTYPATYEQYF. CDR3 in DNA: TGTGCCAGCACTTACCCAGCAACCTACGAGCAGTACTTC.

The genes are TRBV7-3 and TRBJ2-2; no clear D. The V and J ends lost 2 bases and 7 bases respectively, with 8 bases between them. This CDR3 is 13 amino acids long. Germline V gene data show CDR1 as SGHTA and CDR2 as FQGTGA. The CDR3 DNA sequence: TGTGCCAGCAGCTTAGGGCTAGTCGGGGAGCTGTTTTTT. Translating gives CASSLGLVGELFF. Full variable domain (missing parts from reference TRBV7-3 and TRBJ2-2): GAGVSQTPSNKVTEKGKYVELRCDPISGHTALYWYRQSLGQGPEFLIYFQGTGAADDSGLPNDRFFAVRPEGSVSTLKIQRTERGDSAVYLCASSLGLVGELFFGEGSRLTVL.

The chain uses TRBV9 and TRBJ2-3, with 12 bases fitting TRBD2. The CDR3 contains 19 residues. Trimming removed 4 bases from V and 0 bases from J; junction bases left unmatched: 12. The V gene's germline CDR1 is SGDLS and CDR2 YYNGEE. The CDR3 DNA sequence: TGTGCCAGCAGCACTAGTCTAGCGGGAGGGCCCTATAGCACAGATACGCAGTATTTT. Translated: CASSTSLAGGPYSTDTQYF.

The V and J genes are TRBV27 and TRBJ1-2, with a weak D call TRBD1 (5 bases). V dropped 10 bases and J dropped 5 bases, with 17 bases sitting between them. Germline assignment: CDR1 MNHEY and CDR2 SMNVEV (reference sequence). The CDR3 spans 13 residues. CDR3 DNA sequence: TGTGCCACCAGGATGACAGAGTTATATGGCTACACCTTC. Residues: CATRMTELYGYTF.

This clone has just one count. This chain links TRBV7-3 with TRBJ2-3, with 9 nucleotides matching TRBD1. Trimming cost V 4 bases and J 5 bases; bases outside gene matches: 7. Germline V gene data show CDR1 as SGHTA and CDR2 as FQGTGA. The CDR3 totals 15 residues. CDR3 bases: TGTGCCAGCAGCTCAGGACAGGGGCGCCAAGATACGCAGTATTTT. This sequence encodes CASSSGQGRQDTQYF.

This chain joins TRBV6-5 and TRBJ2-4; TRBD1 matches 11 bases. V lost 4 bases and J lost 13; bases outside the gene matches: 3. In germline, CDR1 is MNHEY, CDR2 SVGAGI. This CDR3 region has 12 residues. CDR3 sequence: CASSSGQGAQYF. CDR3 bases: TGTGCCAGCAGTTCCGGACAGGGGGCCCAGTACTTC.

The chain couples TRBV2 to TRBJ2-1, with 12 nucleotides matching TRBD2. The CDR3 has 20 amino acids. Germline loops: CDR1 SNHLY, CDR2 FYNNEI. V lost 6 bases and J lost 4; bases outside the gene matches: 19. In DNA, the CDR3 is TGTGCCAGCAGGGCGAAGTGGATTCTAGCGGGAGGGCCAATTTACAATGAGCAGTTCTTC. Amino acid sequence: CASRAKWILAGGPIYNEQFF.

V usage is TRBV7-3 and J usage is TRBJ2-1; no clear D. Trimming stripped 1 base from V and 1 base from J, with 5 bases between. This CDR3 is built from 14 residues. The germline V gene encodes CDR1 SGHTA and CDR2 FQGTGA. In nucleotides, the CDR3 is TGTGCCAGCAGCTTAATCGGATCCTACAATGAGCAGTTCTTC. This translates into CASSLIGSYNEQFF.

V usage is TRBV18 and J usage is TRBJ2-2; D tentatively reads TRBD1 or TRBD2 (5 bases each). Germline V gene sequence: CDR1 KGHSH, CDR2 LQKENI. V was shortened by 4 bases and J by 2 bases, with 14 bases between the two germline ends. The CDR3 loop spans 16 amino acids. Here the CDR3 reads CASSLRGQGNTGELFF. CDR3 nucleotide sequence: TGTGCCAGCTCACTACGAGGGCAGGGAAACACCGGGGAGCTGTTTTTT.

The chain couples TRBV19 to TRBJ2-5; D perhaps matches TRBD2 (6 bases). The V end lost 4 bases, the J end lost 0 bases, and 15 bases lay between the germline ends. Germline CDR1 reads LNHDA; CDR2 reads SQIVND (reference sequence). The CDR3 is made up of 16 amino acids. DNA of the CDR3: TGTGCCAGTAGTACATTTGGGAGGTCCTACCAAGAGACCCAGTACTTC. Amino acids: CASSTFGRSYQETQYF.

The chain has TRBV18 and TRBJ2-7; D is undetermined. The CDR3 is made up of 13 amino acids. CDR1 and CDR2 from the germline V gene are KGHSH and LQKENI. V was trimmed by 5 bases and J by 2 bases, leaving 10 bases between them. CDR3 sequence: CASSEVITYEQYF. The CDR3 DNA reads as TGTGCCAGCTCAGAAGTTATAACCTACGAGCAGTACTTC.

This clone was observed a single time. The chain uses TRBV7-9 and TRBJ2-7, with a tentative D call TRBD2 (5 bases). The CDR3 has 13 residues. V shed 5 bases and J shed 6 bases, with 14 bases lying between them. CDR1 and CDR2 (germline): SEHNR, FQNEAQ (reference sequence). CDR3: CASSADTRGEQYF. The CDR3 coding sequence is TGTGCCAGCAGCGCCGATACCCGGGGCGAGCAGTACTTC.

Details on this clone: Other DNA sequences in this sample translate to the same CDR3. The J gene is TRBJ2-1, the V gene TRBV5-1; the D gene is possibly TRBD1 (6 bases). Trimming took 0 bases from V and 3 from J, leaving 10 bases between them. Germline CDR1 is SGHRS and CDR2 is YFSETQ. The CDR3 extends over 15 amino acids. The CDR3 coding sequence is TGCGCCAGCAGCTTGGCAGGGGCAGACTACAATGAGCAGTTCTTC. Residues: CASSLAGADYNEQFF.

This sequence joins TRBV28 and TRBJ2-7, with D hard to call. The length of the CDR3 is 13 residues. Germline V gene sequence: CDR1 MDHEN, CDR2 SYDVKM. Trimming left V 5 bases short and J 7 bases short, with 15 bases between. CDR3 protein: CASSGGKGPEQYF. As DNA, the CDR3 is TGTGCCAGCAGTGGCGGCAAGGGTCCGGAGCAGTACTTC.

The V gene is TRBV5-1, the J gene TRBJ2-1; 9 nucleotides agree with TRBD2. V shed 1 base and J 3 bases; nucleotides not matched to a gene: 20. Germline CDR1 reads SGHRS; CDR2 reads YFSETQ. The CDR3 is 21 amino acids. The CDR3 nucleotides are TGCGCCAGCAGCTTGAGGGGGCTAGCGGGGTCCCATGTCCCACTCTACAATGAGCAGTTCTTC. It codes for CASSLRGLAGSHVPLYNEQFF.

The rearrangement joins TRBV29-1 to TRBJ2-5; D tentatively fits TRBD1 or TRBD2 (6 bases each). This CDR3 region has 13 residues. With 6 bases removed from V and 4 bases from J, the gap between germline ends came to 15 bases. From germline, CDR1 is SQVTM and CDR2 ANQGSEA. The CDR3 nucleotides are TGCAGCGTGGGGACGGGGGCCCCAGAGACCCAGTACTTC. Translation gives CSVGTGAPETQYF.

Remarks on this clone: Other DNA variants within this sample encode the same CDR3. V gene TRBV9 combines with J gene TRBJ2-1, with TRBD2 identical over 8 bases. With V trimmed by 3 bases and J by 3 bases, 2 bases remained unmatched. Germline V gene data show CDR1 as SGDLS and CDR2 as YYNGEE. The CDR3 spans 14 residues. This chain's CDR3 is CASSASGSYNEQFF. For the CDR3, the DNA is TGTGCCAGCAGCGCAAGCGGGAGCTACAATGAGCAGTTCTTC.

This clone was seen only once. The chain carries TRBV7-3 and TRBJ2-2; the D gene is possibly TRBD1 (5 bases). V was clipped by 5 bases and J by 1 base, with 14 bases between them. From germline, CDR1 is SGHTA and CDR2 FQGTGA. CDR3 size: 16 residues. The CDR3 loop reads CASSAQGVRNTGELFF. CDR3 bases: TGTGCCAGCAGCGCCCAGGGTGTCCGGAACACCGGGGAGCTGTTTTTT.

The rearrangement links TRBV7-8 to TRBJ2-7, with 11 bases matching TRBD1. CDR1 is SGHVS, CDR2 FQNEAQ, per germline. Trimming removed 5 bases from V and 1 base from J; junction bases left unmatched: 4. CDR3 length equals 15 residues. The CDR3 reads CASSKRDRGSYEQYF. The CDR3 bases are TGTGCCAGCAGCAAACGGGACAGGGGGTCCTACGAGCAGTACTTC.

The chain links TRBV7-9 to TRBJ1-1; TRBD1 might be the D (5 bases). This CDR3 contains 15 residues. The V end lost 2 bases, the J end lost 1 base, and 11 bases lay between the germline ends. Germline assignment: CDR1 SEHNR and CDR2 FQNEAQ (reference sequence). CDR3 residues: CASSLSLGENTEAFF. The DNA for the CDR3 is TGTGCCAGCAGCTTAAGCCTAGGGGAGAACACTGAAGCTTTCTTT.

This clone appeared once. The J gene is TRBJ2-7, the V gene TRBV7-8; no clear D. V lost 0 bases and J 6 bases, leaving 18 bases between the germline ends. Germline CDR1 is SGHVS and CDR2 is FQNEAQ. The CDR3 length is 16 residues. This CDR3 reads CASSLAAPLRDREQYF. The DNA for the CDR3 is TGTGCCAGCAGCTTAGCGGCCCCTCTGCGTGATCGCGAGCAGTACTTC.

The chain recombines TRBV9 with TRBJ2-3, with TRBD2 identical over 14 bases. J was trimmed by 1 base and V by 0 bases; bases with no gene match: 4. This CDR3 contains 18 residues. Per the germline V gene, CDR1 is SGDLS and CDR2 is YYNGEE. For the CDR3, the DNA is TGTGCCAGCAGCGTAGGGGGACTAGCGGGAGTTGGCACAGATACGCAGTATTTT. It translates to CASSVGGLAGVGTDTQYF. Based on the CDR3 plus reference TRBV9 and TRBJ2-3, the full variable domain is DSGVTQTPKHLITATGQRVTLRCSPRSGDLSVYWYQQSLDQGLQFLIQYYNGEERAKGNILERFSAQQFPDLHSELNLSSLELGDSALYFCASSVGGLAGVGTDTQYFGPGTRLTVL.